Given below is one T cell receptor (beta chain) in context. What it binds is not known. This specimen belongs to a study of shared clonotypes between healthy human individuals. Study background: Plates per donor: three CD4 naive, three CD4 memory, two CD8 naive, one CD8 memory. General study findings and limits: At large depth, rarefaction still showed sorted-subset sequencing to be incomplete. Across a handful of donors, naive CD4 shared roughly 5%, naive CD8 more than 3%, memory CD4 more than 2%, memory CD8 about 0.4%.

V dropped 6 bases and J dropped 5; count of bases not matched to a gene: 5. Germline values: CDR1 MNHEY, CDR2 SVGAGI. CDR3 size: 13 residues. DNA at approximately 200 ng, tens of thousands of T cell genomes, went into sorted-subset replicate PCRs. The assay was immunoSEQ multiplex PCR, and TCRdb's table has in-frame clones only and misses some. The table lists around 990,000 clones, around three quarters of them singletons. This receptor was identified in a man younger than 35 in good health. Some clones in this sample may be carry-over from other donors' samples. Sequencing was carried out using memory CD4+ T cells from PBMCs. Documented subset: CD45RA-negative fraction. The chain links TRBV6-5 to TRBJ2-5, with TRBD1 matching over 8 bases. The CDR3 sequence: CASSRGRGETQYF. Here the CDR3 DNA reads TGTGCCAGCAGCAGGGGGCGCGGGGAGACCCAGTACTTC.